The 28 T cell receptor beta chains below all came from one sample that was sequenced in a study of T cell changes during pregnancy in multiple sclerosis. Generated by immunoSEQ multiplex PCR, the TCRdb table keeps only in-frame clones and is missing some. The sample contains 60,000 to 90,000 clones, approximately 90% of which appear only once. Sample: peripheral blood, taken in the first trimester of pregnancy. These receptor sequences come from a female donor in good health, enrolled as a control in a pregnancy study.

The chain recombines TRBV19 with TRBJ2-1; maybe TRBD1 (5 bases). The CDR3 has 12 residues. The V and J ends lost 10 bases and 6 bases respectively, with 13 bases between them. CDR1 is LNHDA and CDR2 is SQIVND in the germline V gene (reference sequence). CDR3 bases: TGTGCCAAAGTACAGGCCTTCAATGAGCAGTTCTTC. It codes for CAKVQAFNEQFF.

The CDR3 DNA reads TGCGCCAGCCCGACGAAGGGACAGGGTCTCGGTGGCTACACCTTC. It is translated as CASPTKGQGLGGYTF. The rearrangement uses TRBV5-1 and TRBJ1-2, with 9 bases matching TRBD1. The germline CDR1 and CDR2 sequences are SGHRS and YFSETQ. The junction had 14 bases not matched to a gene; V was cut back by 7 bases and J by 7 bases. The CDR3 is made up of 15 amino acids.

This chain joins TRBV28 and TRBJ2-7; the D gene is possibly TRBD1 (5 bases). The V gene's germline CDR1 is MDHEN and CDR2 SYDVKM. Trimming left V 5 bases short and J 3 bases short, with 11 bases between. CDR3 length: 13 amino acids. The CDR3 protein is CASSTYRYYEQYF. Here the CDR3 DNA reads TGTGCCAGCAGTACTTACAGGTACTACGAGCAGTACTTC. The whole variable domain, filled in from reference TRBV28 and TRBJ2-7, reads DVKVTQSSRYLVKRTGEKVFLECVQDMDHENMFWYRQDPGLGLRLIYFSYDVKMKEKGDIPEGYSVSREKKERFSLILESASTNQTSMYLCASSTYRYYEQYFGPGTRLTVT.

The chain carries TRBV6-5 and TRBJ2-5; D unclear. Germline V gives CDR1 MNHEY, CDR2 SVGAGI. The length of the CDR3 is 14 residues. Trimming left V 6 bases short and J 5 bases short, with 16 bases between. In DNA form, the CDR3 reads TGTGCCAGCAGACCGGAGATGACCTCGGAGACCCAGTACTTC. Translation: CASRPEMTSETQYF.

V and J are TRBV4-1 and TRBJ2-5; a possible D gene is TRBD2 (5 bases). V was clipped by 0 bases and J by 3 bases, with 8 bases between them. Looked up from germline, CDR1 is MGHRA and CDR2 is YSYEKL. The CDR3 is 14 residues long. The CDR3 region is CASSQESGKETQYF. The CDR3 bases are TGCGCCAGCAGCCAAGAATCCGGGAAAGAGACCCAGTACTTC.

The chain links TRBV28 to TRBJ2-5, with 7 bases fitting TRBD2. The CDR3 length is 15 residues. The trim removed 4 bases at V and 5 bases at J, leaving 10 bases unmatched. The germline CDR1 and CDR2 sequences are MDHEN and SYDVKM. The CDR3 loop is CASSSLVGGRETQYF. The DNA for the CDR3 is TGTGCCAGCAGTTCGTTGGTGGGAGGGAGGGAGACCCAGTACTTC.

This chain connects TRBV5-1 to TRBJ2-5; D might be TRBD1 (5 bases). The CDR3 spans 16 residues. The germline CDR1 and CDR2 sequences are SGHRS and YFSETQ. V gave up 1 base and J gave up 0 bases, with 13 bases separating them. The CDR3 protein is CASSLSSWGDQETQYF. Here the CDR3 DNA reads TGCGCCAGCAGCTTGAGTTCCTGGGGCGACCAAGAGACCCAGTACTTC.

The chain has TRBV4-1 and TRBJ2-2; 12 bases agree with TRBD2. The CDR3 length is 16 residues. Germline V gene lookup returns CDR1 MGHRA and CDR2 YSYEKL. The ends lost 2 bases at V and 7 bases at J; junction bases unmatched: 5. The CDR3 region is CASSQLTSGSNGELFF. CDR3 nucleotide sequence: TGCGCCAGCAGCCAACTGACTAGCGGGAGTAACGGGGAGCTGTTTTTT.

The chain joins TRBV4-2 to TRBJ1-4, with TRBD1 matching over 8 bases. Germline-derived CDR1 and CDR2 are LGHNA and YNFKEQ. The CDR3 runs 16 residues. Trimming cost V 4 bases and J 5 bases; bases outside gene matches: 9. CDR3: CASSLTTTGANEKLFF. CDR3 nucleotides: TGTGCCAGCAGCCTAACCACGACAGGGGCAAATGAAAAACTGTTTTTT.

CDR3 DNA sequence: TGCAGCTTCCTGAGTGGGGGACAGGAAGCTGCCCACGAGCAGTACTTC. Translated, it gives CSFLSGGQEAAHEQYF. This chain joins TRBV29-1 and TRBJ2-7; 8 bases align to TRBD1. The CDR3 length is 16 residues. Trimming cost V 8 bases and J 5 bases; bases outside gene matches: 20. CDR1 and CDR2 from the germline V gene are SQVTM and ANQGSEA.

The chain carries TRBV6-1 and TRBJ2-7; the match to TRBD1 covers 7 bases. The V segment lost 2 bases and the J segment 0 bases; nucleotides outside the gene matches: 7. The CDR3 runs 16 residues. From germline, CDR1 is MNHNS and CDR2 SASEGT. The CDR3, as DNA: TGTGCCAGCAGTGAATTTACAGGGGATAGCTCCTACGAGCAGTACTTC. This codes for CASSEFTGDSSYEQYF.

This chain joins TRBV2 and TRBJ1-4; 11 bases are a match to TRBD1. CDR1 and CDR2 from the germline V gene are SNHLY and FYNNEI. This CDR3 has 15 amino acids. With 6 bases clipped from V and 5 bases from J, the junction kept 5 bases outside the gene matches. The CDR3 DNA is TGTGCCAGCAGGCCCGGACAGGGGGCGAATGAAAAACTGTTTTTT. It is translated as CASRPGQGANEKLFF. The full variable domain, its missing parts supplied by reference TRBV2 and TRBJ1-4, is EPEVTQTPSHQVTQMGQEVILRCVPISNHLYFYWYRQILGQKVEFLVSFYNNEISEKSEIFDDQFSVERPDGSNFTLKIRSTKLEDSAMYFCASRPGQGANEKLFFGSGTQLSVL.

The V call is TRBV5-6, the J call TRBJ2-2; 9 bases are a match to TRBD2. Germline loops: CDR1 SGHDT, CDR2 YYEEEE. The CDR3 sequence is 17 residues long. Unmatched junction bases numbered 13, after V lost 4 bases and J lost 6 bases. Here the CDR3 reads CASSPEGGRASPGELFF. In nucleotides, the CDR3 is TGTGCCAGCAGCCCAGAAGGCGGGAGGGCCTCGCCCGGGGAGCTGTTTTTT.

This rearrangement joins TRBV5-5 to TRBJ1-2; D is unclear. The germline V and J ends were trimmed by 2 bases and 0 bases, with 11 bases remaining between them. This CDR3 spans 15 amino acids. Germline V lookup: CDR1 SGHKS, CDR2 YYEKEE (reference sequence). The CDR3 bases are TGTGCCAGCAGCTTTGGAGTCAATCCTAACTATGGCTACACCTTC. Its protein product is CASSFGVNPNYGYTF.

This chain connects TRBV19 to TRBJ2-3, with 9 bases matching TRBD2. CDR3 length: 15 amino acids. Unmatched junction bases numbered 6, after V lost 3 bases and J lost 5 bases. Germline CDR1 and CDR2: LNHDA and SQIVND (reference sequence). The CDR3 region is CASSMFGGRGDTQYF. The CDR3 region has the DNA TGTGCCAGTAGTATGTTTGGCGGGAGGGGAGATACGCAGTATTTT.

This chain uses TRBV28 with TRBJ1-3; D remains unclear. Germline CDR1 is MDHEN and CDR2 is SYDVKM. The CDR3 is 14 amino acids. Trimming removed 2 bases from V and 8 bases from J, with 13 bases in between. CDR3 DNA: TGTGCCAGCAGTTTAGAGCAGGCGGGAGACACCATATATTTT. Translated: CASSLEQAGDTIYF.

For the CDR3, the DNA is TGCGCCAGCAGCTTCGCGGGAAGCCCCTACGAGCAGTACTTC. The encoded protein is CASSFAGSPYEQYF. V usage is TRBV5-1 and J usage is TRBJ2-7; TRBD2 might be the D (6 bases). The CDR3 spans 14 residues. Trimming took 2 bases from V and 2 from J, leaving 11 bases between them. The germline CDR1 and CDR2 sequences are SGHRS and YFSETQ.

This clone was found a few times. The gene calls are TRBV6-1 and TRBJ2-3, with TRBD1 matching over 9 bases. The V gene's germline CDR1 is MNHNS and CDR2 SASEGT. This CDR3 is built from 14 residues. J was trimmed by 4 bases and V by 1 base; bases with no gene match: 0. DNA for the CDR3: TGTGCCAGCAGTGAAGACAGGGGGCCAGATACGCAGTATTTT. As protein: CASSEDRGPDTQYF.

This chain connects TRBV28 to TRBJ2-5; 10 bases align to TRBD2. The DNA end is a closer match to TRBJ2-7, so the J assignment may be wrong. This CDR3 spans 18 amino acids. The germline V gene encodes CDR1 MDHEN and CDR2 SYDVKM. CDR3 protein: CASSFMPLAGVSSYEQYF. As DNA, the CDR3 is TGTGCCAGCAGTTTCATGCCGCTAGCGGGAGTATCTTCCTACGAGCAGTACTTC.

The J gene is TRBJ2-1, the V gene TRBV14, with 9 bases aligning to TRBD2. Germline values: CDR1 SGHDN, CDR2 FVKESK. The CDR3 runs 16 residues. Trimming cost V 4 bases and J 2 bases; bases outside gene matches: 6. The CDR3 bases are TGTGCCAGCAGCCTTATAGCGGGAGACGCCTACAATGAGCAGTTCTTC. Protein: CASSLIAGDAYNEQFF.

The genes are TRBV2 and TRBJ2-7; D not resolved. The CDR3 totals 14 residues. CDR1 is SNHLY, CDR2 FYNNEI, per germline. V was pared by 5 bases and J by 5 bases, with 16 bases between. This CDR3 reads CASSPGSSNHEQYF. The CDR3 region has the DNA TGTGCCAGCAGTCCCGGGTCGAGTAACCACGAGCAGTACTTC.

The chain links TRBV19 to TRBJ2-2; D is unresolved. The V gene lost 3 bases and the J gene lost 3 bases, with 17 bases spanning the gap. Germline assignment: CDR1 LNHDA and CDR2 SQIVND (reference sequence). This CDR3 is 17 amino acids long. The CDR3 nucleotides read TGTGCCAGTAGTATCACTTCGGCGACATGGGACACCGGGGAGCTGTTTTTT. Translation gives CASSITSATWDTGELFF.

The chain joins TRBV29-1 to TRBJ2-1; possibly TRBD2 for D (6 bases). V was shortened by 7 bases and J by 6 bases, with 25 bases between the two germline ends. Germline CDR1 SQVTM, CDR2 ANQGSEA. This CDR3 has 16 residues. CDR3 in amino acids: CSGLRSASDPGNEQFF. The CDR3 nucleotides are TGCAGCGGATTACGAAGCGCTAGCGACCCGGGCAATGAGCAGTTCTTC.

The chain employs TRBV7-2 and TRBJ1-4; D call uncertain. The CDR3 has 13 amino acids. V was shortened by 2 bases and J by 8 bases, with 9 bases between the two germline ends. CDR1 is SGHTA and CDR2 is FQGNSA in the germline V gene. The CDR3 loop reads CASSLQIREKLFF. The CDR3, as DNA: TGTGCCAGCAGCTTACAGATCAGGGAAAAACTGTTTTTT.

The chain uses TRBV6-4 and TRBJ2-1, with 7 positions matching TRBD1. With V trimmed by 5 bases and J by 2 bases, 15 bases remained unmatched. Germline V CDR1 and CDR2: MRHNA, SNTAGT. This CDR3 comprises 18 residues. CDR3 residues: CASSTKKRGPIPYNEQFF. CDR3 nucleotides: TGTGCCAGCAGTACCAAAAAAAGGGGGCCGATCCCCTACAATGAGCAGTTCTTC.

The CDR3 here is CASSLREQGEDTQYF. CDR3 nucleotides: TGTGCCAGCAGTTTGCGGGAACAGGGGGAGGATACGCAGTATTTT. V gene TRBV27 combines with J gene TRBJ2-3; 8 nucleotides agree with TRBD1. The germline gives CDR1 MNHEY, CDR2 SMNVEV (reference sequence). The CDR3 covers 15 residues. J was trimmed by 6 bases and V by 3 bases; bases with no gene match: 8.

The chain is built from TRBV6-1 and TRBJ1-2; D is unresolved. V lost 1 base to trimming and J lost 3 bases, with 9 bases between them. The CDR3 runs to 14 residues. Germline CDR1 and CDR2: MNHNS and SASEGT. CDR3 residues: CASSEVGPYYGYTF. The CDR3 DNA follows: TGTGCCAGCAGTGAAGTTGGGCCCTACTATGGCTACACCTTC.

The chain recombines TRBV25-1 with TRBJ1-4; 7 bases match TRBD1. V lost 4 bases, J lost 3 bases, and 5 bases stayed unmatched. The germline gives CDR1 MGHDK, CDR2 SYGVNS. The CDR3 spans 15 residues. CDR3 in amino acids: CASSGRTGANEKLFF. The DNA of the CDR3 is TGTGCCAGCAGTGGGCGGACAGGCGCTAATGAAAAACTGTTTTTT.